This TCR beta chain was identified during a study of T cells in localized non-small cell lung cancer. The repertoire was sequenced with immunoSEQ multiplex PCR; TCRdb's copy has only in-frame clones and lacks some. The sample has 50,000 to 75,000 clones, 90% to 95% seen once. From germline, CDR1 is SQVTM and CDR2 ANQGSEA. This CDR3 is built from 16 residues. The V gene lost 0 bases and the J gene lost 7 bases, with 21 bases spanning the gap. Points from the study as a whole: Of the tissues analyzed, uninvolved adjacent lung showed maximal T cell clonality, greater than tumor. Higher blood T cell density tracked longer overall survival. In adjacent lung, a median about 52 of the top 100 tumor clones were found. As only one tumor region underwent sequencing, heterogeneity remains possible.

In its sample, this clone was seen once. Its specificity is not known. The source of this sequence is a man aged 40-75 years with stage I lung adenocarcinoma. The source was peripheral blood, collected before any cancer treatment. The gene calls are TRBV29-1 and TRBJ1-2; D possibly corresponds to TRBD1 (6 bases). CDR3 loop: CSVEEGPQPGVGGYTF. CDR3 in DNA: TGCAGCGTTGAAGAGGGGCCGCAGCCAGGGGTGGGTGGCTACACCTTC.